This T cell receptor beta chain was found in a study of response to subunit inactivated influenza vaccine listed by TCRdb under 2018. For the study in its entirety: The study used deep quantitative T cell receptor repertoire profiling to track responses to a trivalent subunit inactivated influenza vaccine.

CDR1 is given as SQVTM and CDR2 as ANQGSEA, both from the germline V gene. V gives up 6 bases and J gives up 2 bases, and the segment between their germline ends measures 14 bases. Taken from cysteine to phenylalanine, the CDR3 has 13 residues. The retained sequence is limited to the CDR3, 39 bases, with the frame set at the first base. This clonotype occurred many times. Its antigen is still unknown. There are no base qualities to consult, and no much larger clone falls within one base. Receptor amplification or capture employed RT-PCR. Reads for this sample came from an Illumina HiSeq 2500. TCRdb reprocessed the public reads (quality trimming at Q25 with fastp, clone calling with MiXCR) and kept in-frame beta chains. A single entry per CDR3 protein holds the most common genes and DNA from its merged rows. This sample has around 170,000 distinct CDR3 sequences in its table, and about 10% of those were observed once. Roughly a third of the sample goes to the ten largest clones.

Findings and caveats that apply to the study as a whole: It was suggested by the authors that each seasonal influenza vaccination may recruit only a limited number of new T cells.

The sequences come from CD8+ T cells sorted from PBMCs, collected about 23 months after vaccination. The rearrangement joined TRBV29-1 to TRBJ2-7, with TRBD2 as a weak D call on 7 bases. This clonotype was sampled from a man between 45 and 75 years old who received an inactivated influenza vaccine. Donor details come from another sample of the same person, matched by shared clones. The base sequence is TGCAGCGTGAGGGGGGGGGATACCTACGAGCAGTACTTC. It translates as CSVRGGDTYEQYF.